These 25 T cell receptor beta chains were all obtained from the same sample, sequenced in a study of glioma-infiltrating T cells after dendritic cell vaccination. Repertoires were generated with immunoSEQ multiplex PCR, while TCRdb's copy carries only in-frame clones and drops some. The sample holds nearly 85,000 clones; 70% to 90% are singletons and the top ten take approximately 2.9%. The sequencing here drew on blood, taken before dendritic cell vaccination. The receptors were gathered from a human donor with glioblastoma.

CDR3 bases: TGTGCCAGCAGCCAGACCCGGCGGGGCTCCTACAATGAGCAGTTCTTC. Protein sequence: CASSQTRRGSYNEQFF. This chain links TRBV4-2 with TRBJ2-1; D is perhaps TRBD2 (6 bases). The CDR3 has 16 residues. Trimming shortened V by 3 bases and J by 0 bases, and 12 bases separated the two germline ends. Germline CDR1 LGHNA, CDR2 YNFKEQ.

As for this clone: The same CDR3 can be traced to other DNA sequences in this sample. J is TRBJ2-3 and V is TRBV27, with D possibly being TRBD2 (6 bases). There are 12 residues in the CDR3. The V end lost 9 bases, the J end lost 2 bases, and 9 bases lay between the germline ends. Germline V gene sequence: CDR1 MNHEY, CDR2 SMNVEV (reference sequence). The CDR3 bases are TGTGCCAGTAGGGACTTCACAGATACGCAGTATTTT. This codes for CASRDFTDTQYF.

This chain links TRBV9 with TRBJ2-3; TRBD2 might be the D (6 bases). The germline V gene encodes CDR1 SGDLS and CDR2 YYNGEE. Trimming stripped 4 bases from V and 6 bases from J, with 21 bases between. This CDR3 comprises 16 residues. The CDR3 DNA reads as TGTGCCAGCAGCCCCCAGTCCCGGGGTGGGGGGGATACGCAGTATTTT. The encoded protein is CASSPQSRGGGDTQYF.

The CDR3 region is CASRGMSGSETQYF. The CDR3 DNA reads TGTGCCAGTAGAGGGATGTCGGGGAGTGAGACCCAGTACTTC. This sequence joins TRBV19 and TRBJ2-5; D may be TRBD2 (5 bases). The V gene lost 6 bases and the J gene lost 5 bases, with 16 bases spanning the gap. The germline gives CDR1 LNHDA, CDR2 SQIVND (reference sequence). The CDR3 loop spans 14 amino acids.

V gene TRBV5-1 combines with J gene TRBJ2-7; 11 positions match TRBD2. V was pared by 7 bases and J by 0 bases, with 12 bases of the junction left unmatched. The CDR3 is made up of 17 amino acids. Germline CDR1 SGHRS, CDR2 YFSETQ. Written as DNA, the CDR3 is TGCGCCAGCTCACCCACTAGCGGGGGATTGAGCTCCTACGAGCAGTACTTC. This encodes CASSPTSGGLSSYEQYF.

The genes are TRBV6-1 and TRBJ2-7; tentatively, D is TRBD1 (5 bases). Trimming stripped 6 bases from V and 0 bases from J, with 15 bases between. Germline values: CDR1 MNHNS, CDR2 SASEGT. The CDR3 has 15 residues. CDR3 coding DNA: TGTGCCAGCAGCCTGACAGCGACGAGCTCCTACGAGCAGTACTTC. It encodes CASSLTATSSYEQYF.

J is TRBJ2-5 and V is TRBV6-1, with D perhaps TRBD2 (6 bases). The length of the CDR3 is 15 residues. CDR1 is MNHNS and CDR2 is SASEGT in the germline V gene. Trimming removed 0 bases at V and 1 base at J, with 9 bases between. CDR3 nucleotide sequence: TGTGCCAGCAGTGAAGCTAGCGGAGGCCAAGAGACCCAGTACTTC. This sequence encodes CASSEASGGQETQYF.

The chain combines TRBV30 with TRBJ1-1; D is uncertain. The germline V and J ends were trimmed by 7 bases and 3 bases, with 9 bases remaining between them. The CDR3 covers 11 residues. Germline loops: CDR1 GTSNPN, CDR2 SVGIG (reference sequence). CDR3 DNA sequence: TGTGCCTTCTCTCCCGACACTGAAGCTTTCTTT. This translates into CAFSPDTEAFF.

The chain joins TRBV6-5 to TRBJ1-1; TRBD1 matches 8 bases. This CDR3 is built from 15 residues. With 0 bases clipped from V and 1 base from J, the junction kept 1 base outside the gene matches. CDR1 MNHEY and CDR2 SVGAGI come from the germline V gene. CDR3 nucleotide sequence: TGTGCCAGCAGTTACTCCGGACAGGGGAACACTGAAGCTTTCTTT. The encoded protein is CASSYSGQGNTEAFF.

This chain connects TRBV2 to TRBJ1-1, with 9 bases lining up with TRBD1. Losses at the gene ends were 6 bases for V and 4 bases for J; bases not matched to a gene: 9. This CDR3 is 15 amino acids long. The germline V gene has CDR1 SNHLY and CDR2 FYNNEI. CDR3 region: CASRVDRGSFTEAFF. The CDR3 region has the DNA TGTGCCAGCAGAGTTGACAGGGGGAGTTTCACTGAAGCTTTCTTT.

The chain couples TRBV21-1 to TRBJ1-2; TRBD1 is the table's D call and was not checked against the DNA. TRBV21-1 has pseudogene status. This CDR3 has 16 residues. CDR3 DNA: TGTGCCAGCAGCAACTCGCGGGACAGGTTTTCGTATGGCTACACCTTC. Protein sequence: CASSNSRDRFSYGYTF.

The V and J genes are TRBV12-5 and TRBJ1-1, with no clear D. Trimming took off 6 bases at V and 7 bases at J, with 15 bases between the two ends. Germline CDR1 reads LGHNT; CDR2 reads FRNRAP. The CDR3 sequence is 13 residues long. Here the CDR3 reads CASGPASGVEAFF. The CDR3 nucleotides are TGTGCTAGTGGACCCGCGAGCGGGGTTGAAGCTTTCTTT. The full variable domain, in which reference TRBV12-5 and TRBJ1-1 provide the parts outside the CDR3, is DARVTQTPRHKVTEMGQEVTMRCQPILGHNTVFWYRQTMMQGLELLAYFRNRAPLDDSGMPKDRFSAEMPDATLATLKIQPSEPRDSAVYFCASGPASGVEAFFGQGTRLTVV.

In its sample, this clone was seen a few times. V and J are TRBV5-4 and TRBJ2-2; 7 bases fit TRBD2. The V gene end was trimmed by 2 bases and the J gene end by 5 bases; junction bases not matched to a gene: 6. The CDR3 runs 15 residues. Germline-derived CDR1 and CDR2 are SGHNT and YYREEE (reference sequence). DNA for the CDR3: TGTGCCAGCAGCTTTGGGAGGGAACGGACCGGGGAGCTGTTTTTT. Amino acids: CASSFGRERTGELFF. The full variable domain, rest sourced from reference TRBV5-4 and TRBJ2-2, is ETGVTQSPTHLIKTRGQQVTLRCSSQSGHNTVSWYQQALGQGPQFIFQYYREEENGRGNFPPRFSGLQFPNYSSELNVNALELDDSALYLCASSFGRERTGELFFGEGSRLTVL.

V usage is TRBV27 and J usage is TRBJ2-2; perhaps TRBD2 as D (5 bases). Germline values: CDR1 MNHEY, CDR2 SMNVEV (reference sequence). The CDR3 consists of 15 residues. V lost 6 bases and J 0 bases, leaving 11 bases between the germline ends. In nucleotides, the CDR3 is TGTGCCAGCAGGGGCGGGTTATCGAACACCGGGGAGCTGTTTTTT. Translated, it gives CASRGGLSNTGELFF.

The chain joins TRBV5-4 to TRBJ2-3, with a tentative D call TRBD2 (7 bases). CDR1 SGHNT and CDR2 YYREEE come from the germline V gene (reference sequence). V lost 0 bases and J 4 bases, leaving 12 bases between the germline ends. This CDR3 has 15 amino acids. The CDR3 nucleotides read TGTGCCAGCAGCTTGGGAGGGGGAGGGGCAGATACGCAGTATTTT. Its protein product is CASSLGGGGADTQYF.

The genes are TRBV14 and TRBJ2-7; 8 bases agree with TRBD1. The germline V gene encodes CDR1 SGHDN and CDR2 FVKESK. The CDR3 loop spans 15 amino acids. V shed 3 bases, J shed 4 bases, and the junction held 8 bases outside the gene matches. CDR3 protein: CASSQVGQGAYEQYF. The CDR3 DNA reads TGTGCCAGCAGCCAGGTTGGGCAGGGGGCTTACGAGCAGTACTTC.

J is TRBJ1-3 and V is TRBV10-1; D is possibly TRBD1 (6 bases). CDR3 length: 12 residues. Germline CDR1 and CDR2: WNHNN and SYGVQD (reference sequence). The germline V and J ends were trimmed by 9 bases and 4 bases, with 10 bases remaining between them. The CDR3 loop is CASTGTGNTIYF. The DNA of the CDR3 is TGCGCCAGTACAGGGACGGGAAACACCATATATTTT.

The CDR3 loop is CSVTQSNYGYTF. DNA for the CDR3: TGCAGCGTAACACAGTCTAACTATGGCTACACCTTC. The rearrangement joins TRBV29-1 to TRBJ1-2; D call uncertain. The germline V gene has CDR1 SQVTM and CDR2 ANQGSEA. The CDR3 is 12 amino acids. V dropped 6 bases and J dropped 0 bases, with 8 bases sitting between them.

The chain links TRBV5-1 to TRBJ1-1; D is unresolved. Germline assignment: CDR1 SGHRS and CDR2 YFSETQ. Trimming removed 0 bases at V and 2 bases at J, with 8 bases between. CDR3 size: 14 residues. CDR3 residues: CASSLDSPNTEAFF. CDR3 DNA sequence: TGCGCCAGCAGCTTGGACAGCCCCAACACTGAAGCTTTCTTT.

The V gene is TRBV5-1, the J gene TRBJ2-7; D possibly corresponds to TRBD2 (6 bases). V lost 4 bases, J lost 1 base, and 18 bases lay in between. The CDR3 is made up of 16 amino acids. The germline V gene has CDR1 SGHRS and CDR2 YFSETQ. CDR3 in DNA: TGCGCCAGCAGCGGTAGCGCGGCTAGCGCATCCTACGAGCAGTACTTC. It is translated as CASSGSAASASYEQYF.

The V call is TRBV5-5, the J call TRBJ1-1; the D is unclear. The ends were cut back, 4 bases at V and 0 bases at J, with 16 bases in the middle. The V gene's germline CDR1 is SGHKS and CDR2 YYEKEE (reference sequence). The CDR3 totals 16 residues. The CDR3 protein is CASSPYRQAMNTEAFF. The CDR3 DNA is TGTGCCAGCAGCCCCTATAGGCAGGCCATGAACACTGAAGCTTTCTTT.

The chain employs TRBV11-3 and TRBJ2-5; 13 bases map to TRBD2. The CDR3 is made up of 17 amino acids. Trimming took 5 bases from V and 0 from J; bases not matched to a gene: 6. Germline V gene data show CDR1 as SGHNT and CDR2 as YENEEA. Here the CDR3 DNA reads TGTGCCAGCAGCACTGGGACTAGCGGGAATTACCAAGAGACCCAGTACTTC. Translated: CASSTGTSGNYQETQYF.

This sequence joins TRBV2 and TRBJ2-2; D may be TRBD1 (6 bases). The CDR3 spans 14 residues. The ends were cut back, 6 bases at V and 4 bases at J, with 12 bases in the middle. In germline, CDR1 is SNHLY, CDR2 FYNNEI. This CDR3 reads CASRYRDSTGELFF. The CDR3 region has the DNA TGTGCCAGCAGATACAGGGATAGCACCGGGGAGCTGTTTTTT.

This rearrangement joins TRBV5-6 to TRBJ2-4; 11 bases map to TRBD2. The CDR3 sequence is 19 residues long. CDR1 and CDR2 from the germline V gene are SGHDT and YYEEEE. V gave up 1 base and J gave up 0 bases; unmatched junction bases: 9. CDR3 nucleotides: TGTGCCAGCAGCTTGATGTTGACTAGCGGGGATGTAGCCAAAAACATTCAGTACTTC. It codes for CASSLMLTSGDVAKNIQYF. The variable domain in full, with the rest retrieved from reference TRBV5-6 and TRBJ2-4, is DAGVTQSPTHLIKTRGQQVTLRCSPKSGHDTVSWYQQALGQGPQFIFQYYEEEERQRGNFPDRFSGHQFPNYSSELNVNALLLGDSALYLCASSLMLTSGDVAKNIQYFGAGTRLSVL.

The rearrangement links TRBV6-4 to TRBJ2-1; 8 bases map to TRBD2. The V gene's germline CDR1 is MRHNA and CDR2 SNTAGT. The CDR3 is made up of 16 amino acids. V gave up 8 bases and J gave up 5 bases; unmatched junction bases: 14. CDR3 nucleotides: TGTGCCAGCTCGAGGAGCGGGAGTAACCCCGACAATGAGCAGTTCTTC. This codes for CASSRSGSNPDNEQFF.